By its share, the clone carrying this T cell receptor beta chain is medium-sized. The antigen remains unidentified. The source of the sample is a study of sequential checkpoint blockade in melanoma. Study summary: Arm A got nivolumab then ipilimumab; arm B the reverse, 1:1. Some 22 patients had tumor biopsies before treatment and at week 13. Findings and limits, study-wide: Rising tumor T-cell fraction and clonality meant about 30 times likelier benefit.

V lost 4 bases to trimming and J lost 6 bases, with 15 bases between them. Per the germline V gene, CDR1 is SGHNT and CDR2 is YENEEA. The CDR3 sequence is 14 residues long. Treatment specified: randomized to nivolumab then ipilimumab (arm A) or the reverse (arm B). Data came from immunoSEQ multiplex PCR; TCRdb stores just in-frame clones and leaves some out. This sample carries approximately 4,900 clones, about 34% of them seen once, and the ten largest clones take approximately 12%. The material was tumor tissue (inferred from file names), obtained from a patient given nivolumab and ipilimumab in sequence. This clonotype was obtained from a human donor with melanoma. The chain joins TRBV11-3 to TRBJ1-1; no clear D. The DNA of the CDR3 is TGTGCCAGCAGCTCCCACTCAGCCGGTTCTGAAGCTTTCTTT. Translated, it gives CASSSHSAGSEAFF.